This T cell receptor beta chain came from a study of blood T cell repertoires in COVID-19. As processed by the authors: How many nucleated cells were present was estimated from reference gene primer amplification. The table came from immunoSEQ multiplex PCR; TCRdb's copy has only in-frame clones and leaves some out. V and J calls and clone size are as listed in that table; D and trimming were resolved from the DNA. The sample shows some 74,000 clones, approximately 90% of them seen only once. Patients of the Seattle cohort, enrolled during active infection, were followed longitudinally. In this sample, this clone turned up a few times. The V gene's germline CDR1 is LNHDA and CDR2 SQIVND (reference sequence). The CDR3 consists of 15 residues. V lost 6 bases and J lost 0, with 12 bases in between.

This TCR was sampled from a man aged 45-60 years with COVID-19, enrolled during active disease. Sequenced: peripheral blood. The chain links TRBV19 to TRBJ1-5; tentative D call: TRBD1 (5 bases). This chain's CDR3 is CASSDRVNSNQPQHF. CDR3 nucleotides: TGTGCCAGTAGCGACAGAGTGAATAGCAATCAGCCCCAGCATTTT.